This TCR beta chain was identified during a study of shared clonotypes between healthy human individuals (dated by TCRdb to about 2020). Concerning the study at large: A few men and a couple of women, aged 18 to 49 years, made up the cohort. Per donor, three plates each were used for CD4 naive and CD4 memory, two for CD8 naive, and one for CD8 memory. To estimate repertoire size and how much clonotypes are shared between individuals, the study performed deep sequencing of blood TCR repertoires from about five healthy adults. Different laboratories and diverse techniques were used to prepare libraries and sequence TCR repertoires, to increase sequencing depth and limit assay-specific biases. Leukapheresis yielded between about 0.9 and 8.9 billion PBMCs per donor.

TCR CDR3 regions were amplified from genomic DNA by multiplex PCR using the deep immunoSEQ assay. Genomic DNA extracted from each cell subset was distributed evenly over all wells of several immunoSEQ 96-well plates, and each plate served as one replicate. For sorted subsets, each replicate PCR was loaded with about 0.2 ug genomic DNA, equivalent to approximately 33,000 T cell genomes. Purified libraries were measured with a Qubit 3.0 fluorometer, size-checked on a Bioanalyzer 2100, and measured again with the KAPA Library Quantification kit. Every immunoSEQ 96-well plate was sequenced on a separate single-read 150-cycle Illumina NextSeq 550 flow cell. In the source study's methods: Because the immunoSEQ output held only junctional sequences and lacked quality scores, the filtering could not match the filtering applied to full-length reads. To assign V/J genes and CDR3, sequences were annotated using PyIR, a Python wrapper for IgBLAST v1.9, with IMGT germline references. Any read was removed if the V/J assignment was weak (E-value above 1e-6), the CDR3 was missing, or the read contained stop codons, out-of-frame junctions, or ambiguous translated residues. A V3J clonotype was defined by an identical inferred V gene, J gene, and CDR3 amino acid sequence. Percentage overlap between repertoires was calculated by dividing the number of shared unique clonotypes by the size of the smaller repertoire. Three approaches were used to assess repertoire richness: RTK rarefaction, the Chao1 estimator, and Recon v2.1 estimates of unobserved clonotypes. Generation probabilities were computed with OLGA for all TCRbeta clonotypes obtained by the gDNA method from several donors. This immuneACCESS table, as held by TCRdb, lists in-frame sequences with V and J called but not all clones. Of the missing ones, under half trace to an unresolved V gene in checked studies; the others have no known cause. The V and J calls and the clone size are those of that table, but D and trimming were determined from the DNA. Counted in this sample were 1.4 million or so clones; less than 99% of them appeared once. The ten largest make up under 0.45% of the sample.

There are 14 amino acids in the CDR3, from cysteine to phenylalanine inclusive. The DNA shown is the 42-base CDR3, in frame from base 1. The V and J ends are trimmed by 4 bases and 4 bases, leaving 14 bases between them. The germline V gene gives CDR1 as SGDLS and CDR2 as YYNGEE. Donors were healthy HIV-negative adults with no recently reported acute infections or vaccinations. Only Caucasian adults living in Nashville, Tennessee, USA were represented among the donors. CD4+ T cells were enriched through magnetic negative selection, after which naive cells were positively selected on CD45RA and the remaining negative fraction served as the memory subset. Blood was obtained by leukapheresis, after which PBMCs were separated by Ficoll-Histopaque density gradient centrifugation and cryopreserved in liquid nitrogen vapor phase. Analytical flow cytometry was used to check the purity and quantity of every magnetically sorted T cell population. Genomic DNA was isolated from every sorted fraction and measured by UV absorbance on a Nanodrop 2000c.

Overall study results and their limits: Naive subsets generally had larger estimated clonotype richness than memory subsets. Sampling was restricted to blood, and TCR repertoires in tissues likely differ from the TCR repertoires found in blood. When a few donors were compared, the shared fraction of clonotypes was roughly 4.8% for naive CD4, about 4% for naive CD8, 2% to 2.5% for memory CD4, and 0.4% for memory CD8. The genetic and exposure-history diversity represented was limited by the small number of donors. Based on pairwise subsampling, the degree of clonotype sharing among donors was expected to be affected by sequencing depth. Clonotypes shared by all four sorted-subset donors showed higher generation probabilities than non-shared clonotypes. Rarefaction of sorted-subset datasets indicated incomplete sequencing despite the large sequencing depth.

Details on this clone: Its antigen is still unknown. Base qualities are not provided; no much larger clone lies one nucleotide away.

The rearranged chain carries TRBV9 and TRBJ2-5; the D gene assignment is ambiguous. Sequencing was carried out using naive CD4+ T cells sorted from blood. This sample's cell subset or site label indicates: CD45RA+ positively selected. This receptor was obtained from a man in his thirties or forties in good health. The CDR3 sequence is CASSPGVHGETQYF. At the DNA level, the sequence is TGTGCCAGCAGCCCCGGAGTCCACGGAGAGACCCAGTACTTC. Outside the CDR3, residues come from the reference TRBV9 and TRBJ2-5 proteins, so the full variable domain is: DSGVTQTPKHLITATGQRVTLRCSPRSGDLSVYWYQQSLDQGLQFLIQYYNGEERAKGNILERFSAQQFPDLHSELNLSSLELGDSALYFCASSPGVHGETQYFGPGTRLLVL.